A selection of T cell receptor beta chains follows, all from one sample in a study of vaccination effects on CD4 cells after COVID-19. No antigens are known for them. Assay: immunoSEQ multiplex PCR; the TCRdb copy retains only in-frame clones and omits some. The top ten hold approximately 2% of the sample, which has approximately 70,000 clones, 73% seen once. The source material was CD4+ T cells from PBMCs cultured without peptide, sampled after COVID-19 vaccination. These TCRs come from a human donor who received a COVID-19 vaccine. The CDR3 runs from the conserved cysteine through the conserved F or W. The D gene is left open where the match is weak. Part of the rows lack a size; the others show once, few, many or a class for expanded clones.

j_call: TRBJ1-6
clone_size: -
d_call: -
cdr3_length: 14
v_call: TRBV5-1
cdr3_nt: TGCGCCAGCAGCTTGGCCCAGCAGAATTCACCCCTCCACTTT
cdr3_aa: CASSLAQQNSPLHF

j_call: TRBJ2-5
clone_size: -
d_call: TRBD2
cdr3_length: 19
v_call: TRBV4-1
cdr3_nt: TGCGCCAGCAGCCAAGATCAGGGGACTAGCGGGGGATTCCAAGAGACCCAGTACTTC
cdr3_aa: CASSQDQGTSGGFQETQYF

j_call: TRBJ1-3
clone_size: few
d_call: TRBD1
cdr3_length: 14
v_call: TRBV19
cdr3_nt: TGTGCCAGTAGCACGACAGGGGGCGGAAACACCATATATTTT
cdr3_aa: CASSTTGGGNTIYF

j_call: TRBJ1-3
clone_size: -
d_call: -
cdr3_length: 14
v_call: TRBV28
cdr3_nt: TGTGCCAGCAGTTGGCCAGGGCCAGAAAACACCATATATTTT
cdr3_aa: CASSWPGPENTIYF

j_call: TRBJ2-1
clone_size: -
d_call: -
cdr3_length: 15
v_call: TRBV6-5
cdr3_nt: TGTGCCAGCAGTTACCGGGCATCTTCCTACAATGAGCAGTTCTTC
cdr3_aa: CASSYRASSYNEQFF

j_call: TRBJ2-5
clone_size: -
d_call: TRBD2
cdr3_length: 18
v_call: TRBV4-1
cdr3_nt: TGCGCCAGCAGCCAAGAGGGACTAGCGGGGGGTCTGCAAGAGACCCAGTACTTC
cdr3_aa: CASSQEGLAGGLQETQYF

j_call: TRBJ2-3
clone_size: -
d_call: -
cdr3_length: 12
v_call: TRBV7-2
cdr3_nt: TGTGCCAGCAGCCCGAGTATATATACGCAGTATTTT
cdr3_aa: CASSPSIYTQYF

j_call: TRBJ1-2
clone_size: -
d_call: TRBD1
cdr3_length: 15
v_call: TRBV29-1
cdr3_nt: TGCAGCGTTGAAGTAGAGGACAGGTTCAACTATGGCTACACCTTC
cdr3_aa: CSVEVEDRFNYGYTF

j_call: TRBJ1-1
clone_size: -
d_call: TRBD1
cdr3_length: 14
v_call: TRBV24-1
cdr3_nt: TGTGCCACCAGGGGGACAGGGCATTACACTGAAGCTTTCTTT
cdr3_aa: CATRGTGHYTEAFF

j_call: TRBJ2-3
clone_size: -
d_call: -
cdr3_length: 15
v_call: TRBV6-5
cdr3_nt: TGTGCCAGCAGCCGTAATCGGTGGGGCACAGATACGCAGTATTTT
cdr3_aa: CASSRNRWGTDTQYF

j_call: TRBJ1-2
clone_size: many
d_call: -
cdr3_length: 13
v_call: TRBV6-5
cdr3_nt: TGTGCCAGCAGGAATTCAGGGAACTATGGCTACACCTTC
cdr3_aa: CASRNSGNYGYTF

j_call: TRBJ1-2
clone_size: -
d_call: -
cdr3_length: 13
v_call: TRBV19
cdr3_nt: TGTGCCAGTAGTATCGCAGATAACTATGGCTACACCTTC
cdr3_aa: CASSIADNYGYTF

j_call: TRBJ2-4
clone_size: -
d_call: TRBD1
cdr3_length: 15
v_call: TRBV5-5
cdr3_nt: TGTGCCAGCAGCACAGGACAGGTGGCCAAAAACATTCAGTACTTC
cdr3_aa: CASSTGQVAKNIQYF

j_call: TRBJ1-4
clone_size: few
d_call: -
cdr3_length: 15
v_call: TRBV19
cdr3_nt: TGTGCCAGTAGTGAGAGCGGGACGGGGAATGAAAAACTGTTTTTT
cdr3_aa: CASSESGTGNEKLFF

j_call: TRBJ2-3
clone_size: -
d_call: -
cdr3_length: 14
v_call: TRBV4-2
cdr3_nt: TGTGCCAGCAGCTCCTCCCGAGGCACAGATACGCAGTATTTT
cdr3_aa: CASSSSRGTDTQYF

j_call: TRBJ2-2
clone_size: -
d_call: TRBD1
cdr3_length: 15
v_call: TRBV5-8
cdr3_nt: TGTGCCAGCAGCGAGGGACAGGGAATCACCGGGGAGCTGTTTTTT
cdr3_aa: CASSEGQGITGELFF

j_call: TRBJ2-2
clone_size: -
d_call: TRBD1
cdr3_length: 14
v_call: TRBV9
cdr3_nt: TGTGCCAGCCGCCGGACAGGGGGAACCGGGGAGCTGTTTTTT
cdr3_aa: CASRRTGGTGELFF

j_call: TRBJ1-3
clone_size: once
d_call: -
cdr3_length: 16
v_call: TRBV9
cdr3_nt: TGTGCCAGCAGCCAGGCAGGGGCCATCGCTGGAAACACCATATATTTT
cdr3_aa: CASSQAGAIAGNTIYF

j_call: TRBJ1-2
clone_size: once
d_call: -
cdr3_length: 15
v_call: TRBV7-6
cdr3_nt: TGTGCCAGCAGCTTAGGAGTTGGGTCGGACTATGGCTACACCTTC
cdr3_aa: CASSLGVGSDYGYTF

j_call: TRBJ1-5
clone_size: -
d_call: TRBD1
cdr3_length: 16
v_call: TRBV19
cdr3_nt: TGTGCCAGCCACTCTATCGGACAGGGGGCTCCTCAGCCCCAGCATTTT
cdr3_aa: CASHSIGQGAPQPQHF

j_call: TRBJ1-4
clone_size: few
d_call: -
cdr3_length: 15
v_call: TRBV27
cdr3_nt: TGTGCCAGCAGTTTATCCCGACAGAAGGGAGAAAAACTGTTTTTT
cdr3_aa: CASSLSRQKGEKLFF

j_call: TRBJ2-5
clone_size: -
d_call: -
cdr3_length: 14
v_call: TRBV7-2
cdr3_nt: TGTGCCAGCAGCTTAGATAGCGGCCCCGGGACCCAGTACTTC
cdr3_aa: CASSLDSGPGTQYF

j_call: TRBJ2-4
clone_size: -
d_call: -
cdr3_length: 17
v_call: TRBV2
cdr3_nt: TGTGCCAGCACCGATCGGCGGCCAGAACTAGCCAAAAACATTCAGTACTTC
cdr3_aa: CASTDRRPELAKNIQYF

j_call: TRBJ1-6
clone_size: -
d_call: -
cdr3_length: 14
v_call: TRBV27
cdr3_nt: TGTGCCAGCACCGAGGGGGGGAGGGATTCACCCCTCCACTTT
cdr3_aa: CASTEGGRDSPLHF

j_call: TRBJ1-4
clone_size: -
d_call: -
cdr3_length: 20
v_call: TRBV12-5
cdr3_nt: TGTGCTAGTGGTTTGGTACAGAGGGGTTTTCTTAGGGCAACTAATGAAAAACTGTTTTTT
cdr3_aa: CASGLVQRGFLRATNEKLFF

j_call: TRBJ1-5
clone_size: -
d_call: TRBD1
cdr3_length: 13
v_call: TRBV10-3
cdr3_nt: TGTGCCATCAGCTCGGACAGGGGTCAGCCCCAGCATTTT
cdr3_aa: CAISSDRGQPQHF

j_call: TRBJ1-2
clone_size: -
d_call: -
cdr3_length: 14
v_call: TRBV3-1/TRBV3-2
cdr3_nt: TGTGCCAGCAGCCAAGATTTGGGGACCTATGGCTACACCTTC
cdr3_aa: CASSQDLGTYGYTF

j_call: TRBJ2-3
clone_size: -
d_call: -
cdr3_length: 15
v_call: TRBV5-1
cdr3_nt: TGCGCCAGCAGCTTGGGGGGGGGCGTCACAGATACGCAGTATTTT
cdr3_aa: CASSLGGGVTDTQYF

j_call: TRBJ2-2
clone_size: -
d_call: -
cdr3_length: 14
v_call: TRBV29-1
cdr3_nt: TGCAGCGTTGATGGTGGGGCTGACACCGGGGAGCTGTTTTTT
cdr3_aa: CSVDGGADTGELFF

j_call: TRBJ1-5
clone_size: -
d_call: TRBD1
cdr3_length: 16
v_call: TRBV7-8
cdr3_nt: TGTGCCAGCAGCCCCCCAGGGACAGGGGGCTATCAGCCCCAGCATTTT
cdr3_aa: CASSPPGTGGYQPQHF

j_call: TRBJ1-1
clone_size: -
d_call: -
cdr3_length: 15
v_call: TRBV19
cdr3_nt: TGTGCCAGTAGTATATGGGGGTCACAGAACACTGAAGCTTTCTTT
cdr3_aa: CASSIWGSQNTEAFF

j_call: TRBJ1-3
clone_size: -
d_call: -
cdr3_length: 17
v_call: TRBV24-1
cdr3_nt: TGTGCCACCAGTGATAATAACAGGGATACTGATGGAAACACCATATATTTT
cdr3_aa: CATSDNNRDTDGNTIYF

j_call: TRBJ2-2
clone_size: -
d_call: TRBD1
cdr3_length: 15
v_call: TRBV7-3
cdr3_nt: TGTGCCAGCAGCTTGGACAGGGGGATCACCGGGGAGCTGTTTTTT
cdr3_aa: CASSLDRGITGELFF

j_call: TRBJ2-6
clone_size: -
d_call: -
cdr3_length: 14
v_call: TRBV18
cdr3_nt: TGTGCCAGCTCCCCGAACTCTGGGGCCAACGTCCTGACTTTC
cdr3_aa: CASSPNSGANVLTF

j_call: TRBJ1-1
clone_size: -
d_call: TRBD1
cdr3_length: 13
v_call: TRBV23-1
cdr3_nt: TGCGCCAGCAACCAGACCCCACAGGGGGAAGCTTTCTTT
cdr3_aa: CASNQTPQGEAFF

j_call: TRBJ2-3
clone_size: -
d_call: -
cdr3_length: 17
v_call: TRBV5-1
cdr3_nt: TGCGCCAGCAGCTTAAACAGGGTAGGGGGAAACACAGATACGCAGTATTTT
cdr3_aa: CASSLNRVGGNTDTQYF

j_call: TRBJ2-4
clone_size: -
d_call: TRBD1
cdr3_length: 15
v_call: TRBV19
cdr3_nt: TGTGCCAGTAGTTCAGGGGCAGGGGGCAAAAACATTCAGTACTTC
cdr3_aa: CASSSGAGGKNIQYF

j_call: TRBJ1-2
clone_size: few
d_call: TRBD1
cdr3_length: 16
v_call: TRBV6-5
cdr3_nt: TGTGCCAGCAGTTACTCGAACAGGGGAAGGGGCTATGGCTACACCTTC
cdr3_aa: CASSYSNRGRGYGYTF

j_call: TRBJ1-4
clone_size: -
d_call: -
cdr3_length: 15
v_call: TRBV13
cdr3_nt: TGTGCCAGCAGCTTAAGGGCTCGTCGTGCTGAAAAACTGTTTTTT
cdr3_aa: CASSLRARRAEKLFF

j_call: TRBJ1-4
clone_size: few
d_call: -
cdr3_length: 15
v_call: TRBV28
cdr3_nt: TGTGCCAGCAGTAAACCCGGGTTGGGTAATGAAAAACTGTTTTTT
cdr3_aa: CASSKPGLGNEKLFF

j_call: TRBJ1-5
clone_size: -
d_call: TRBD1
cdr3_length: 13
v_call: TRBV5-8
cdr3_nt: TGTGCCAGCAACATGGACAGGGGCCGGGCCCAGCATTTT
cdr3_aa: CASNMDRGRAQHF

j_call: TRBJ1-6
clone_size: -
d_call: TRBD1
cdr3_length: 14
v_call: TRBV2
cdr3_nt: TGTGCCAGCAACGAGGACAGGAATTATTCACCCCTCCACTTT
cdr3_aa: CASNEDRNYSPLHF

j_call: TRBJ1-3
clone_size: few
d_call: -
cdr3_length: 15
v_call: TRBV19
cdr3_nt: TGTGCCAGTAGTATCCCTCTATTCTCTGGAAACACCATATATTTT
cdr3_aa: CASSIPLFSGNTIYF

j_call: TRBJ1-2
clone_size: -
d_call: -
cdr3_length: 13
v_call: TRBV12-3/TRBV12-4
cdr3_nt: TGTGCCAGCAGTTTCCCAGGTTTTCGTGGCTACACCTTC
cdr3_aa: CASSFPGFRGYTF

j_call: TRBJ2-1
clone_size: -
d_call: -
cdr3_length: 14
v_call: TRBV11-1
cdr3_nt: TGTGCCAGCAGCTTAGGACGGCAGGGAGGCGAGCAGTTCTTC
cdr3_aa: CASSLGRQGGEQFF

j_call: TRBJ2-2
clone_size: few
d_call: -
cdr3_length: 14
v_call: TRBV5-1
cdr3_nt: TGCGCCAGCAGCTTGGAACCAAACACCGGGGAGCTGTTTTTT
cdr3_aa: CASSLEPNTGELFF

j_call: TRBJ2-2
clone_size: -
d_call: -
cdr3_length: 13
v_call: TRBV2
cdr3_nt: TGTGCCAGCAGCCGGGACACCACCGGGGAGCTGTTTTTT
cdr3_aa: CASSRDTTGELFF

j_call: TRBJ2-1
clone_size: -
d_call: -
cdr3_length: 15
v_call: TRBV24-1
cdr3_nt: TGTGCCACCAGTCTCGACAGTTTCCCATACAATGAGCAGTTCTTC
cdr3_aa: CATSLDSFPYNEQFF

j_call: TRBJ2-6
clone_size: once
d_call: -
cdr3_length: 14
v_call: TRBV3-1/TRBV3-2
cdr3_nt: TGTGCCAGCAGCCACTTATCTGGGGCCAACGTCCTGACTTTC
cdr3_aa: CASSHLSGANVLTF

j_call: TRBJ2-2
clone_size: once
d_call: TRBD1
cdr3_length: 17
v_call: TRBV5-1
cdr3_nt: TGCGCCAGCAGCTTGGCCGTACAGGGGGCGAGCACCGGGGAGCTGTTTTTT
cdr3_aa: CASSLAVQGASTGELFF